Here is one TCR beta chain with its context. The specificity of this receptor is unknown. No clone much larger than this one lies a single base away; base qualities are absent. This entry is derived from a study of blood T cell repertoires in COVID-19 (dated by TCRdb to 2020 to 2021). In terms of the full investigation: Collaborator samples came from the United States, Italy and Spain and covered acute and convalescent phases of COVID-19. A freely available public database, intended as a resource for researchers studying the immune response to SARS-CoV-2, is where the repertoires were released. Where available, HLA class I and class II types were obtained from metadata supplied by the sample provider rather than from assay-based typing. Nearly every sample came with metadata listing a de-identified subject ID, COVID-19 status, age in years and sex. The material from the prospective study consisted of cDNA or gDNA derived from T cells, B-cell-depleted T cells, or PBMCs. Samples were obtained from the ongoing ImmuneRACE study (first 160 participants) and from 1,254 subjects provided by 6 global collaborators. Subjects who had been exposed to COVID-19, were actively infected with it, or had recovered from it provided the deeply sampled blood TCRbeta repertoires that made up the dataset. General study outcomes and caveats: The amount of clinical and demographic metadata varied by source and participant and was provided uncurated.

TCRbeta CDR3 regions were amplified from genomic DNA using the immunoSEQ Assay, a bias-controlled multiplex PCR. On the authors' methods: Within the assay, amplification of reference gene primers was used to estimate how many nucleated cells each sample contained. Sequence reads were collapsed and filtered to measure the absolute abundance of every unique TCRbeta CDR3 rearrangement. For each sample, productive Simpson clonality was calculated by taking the square root of Simpson's diversity index across productive rearrangements. Here the immuneACCESS table is served through TCRdb, limited to in-frame sequences with V and J called. Missing clones are a known gap in these copies; in checked studies unresolved V genes cover under half, and the rest lacks a known reason. That table gives V, J and clone size, and the DNA gave D and trimming. The sample yields 110,000 to 150,000 clones; approximately 81% were counted once. In total, the top ten clones hold 5.5% of the sample.

Participants in the prospective study were aged roughly 18 to 100 years, lived in 20 to 30 United States geographic areas, and enrolled through a virtual design. In the prospective study, participants were assigned to cohorts based on the clinical history participants reported in a screening survey and a study questionnaire. Mobile phlebotomists in the prospective study collected whole blood, serum and a nasopharyngeal or oropharyngeal swab from every participant. Additional blood draws and questionnaires over an approximately two-month period could optionally be provided by prospective study participants. Blood samples from the prospective study were shipped frozen or at room temperature prior to DNA extraction. The CDR3 has 16 amino acids, counting the end cysteine and phenylalanine. Of the read, only the CDR3 DNA is kept; its 48 bases are in frame from base 1. V is cut back by 6 bases and J by 0 bases, with 7 bases in the junction unmatched. CDR1 and CDR2 were assigned from the germline V gene as SNHLY and FYNNEI.

This TCR was recovered from a man aged 35-49 years with acute COVID-19. Recombination joined TRBV2 with TRBJ2-1; 8 central bases correspond to TRBD1. Source material: PBMCs or T cells enriched from blood (not recorded which). The bases read TGTGCCAGCAGCGAATTCGGGACAGGCTCCTACAATGAGCAGTTCTTC. Its translation is CASSEFGTGSYNEQFF.